This entry lists 8 T cell receptor beta chains sequenced from one sample in a study of cytomegalovirus exposure and HLA in healthy donors. Primers included in the PCR were 60 Vbeta and 13 Jbeta primers. TCRdb keeps only in-frame clones here, not all; method: immunoSEQ multiplex PCR. The data hold roughly 100,000 clones, with around three fifths observed a single time. The sequenced material came from PBMCs. The receptor set was obtained from a woman between 45 and 65 years old in good health and CMV-seropositive.

The chain has TRBV5-1 and TRBJ2-5; possibly TRBD2 for D (7 bases). CDR3 length equals 19 residues. The V end lost 0 bases, the J end lost 4 bases, and 25 bases lay between the germline ends. The V gene's germline CDR1 is SGHRS and CDR2 YFSETQ. The CDR3 spells CASSLEADPFGGLRETQYF. The CDR3, as DNA: TGCGCCAGCAGCTTGGAGGCGGACCCCTTCGGGGGGCTTAGAGAGACCCAGTACTTC. The complete variable domain, with remaining parts taken from reference TRBV5-1 and TRBJ2-5, reads KAGVTQTPRYLIKTRGQQVTLSCSPISGHRSVSWYQQTPGQGLQFLFEYFSETQRNKGNFPGRFSGRQFSNSRSEMNVSTLELGDSALYLCASSLEADPFGGLRETQYFGPGTRLLVL.

This chain links TRBV28 with TRBJ1-5; D possibly corresponds to TRBD1 (6 bases). The CDR3 is 13 amino acids. In germline, CDR1 is MDHEN, CDR2 SYDVKM. Between the trimmed V and J ends, which lost 7 bases and 4 bases, there was a span of 11 bases. The CDR3 nucleotides are TGTGCCAGCAATGCCGACAGGAATCAGCCCCAGCATTTT. It translates to CASNADRNQPQHF. The variable domain in full, with the rest retrieved from reference TRBV28 and TRBJ1-5, is DVKVTQSSRYLVKRTGEKVFLECVQDMDHENMFWYRQDPGLGLRLIYFSYDVKMKEKGDIPEGYSVSREKKERFSLILESASTNQTSMYLCASNADRNQPQHFGDGTRLSIL.

Here the CDR3 reads CASTNREEQPQHF. The CDR3 nucleotides are TGTGCCAGCACCAATAGGGAGGAACAGCCCCAGCATTTT. V is TRBV2 and J is TRBJ1-5; D unresolved. CDR3 length: 13 amino acids. Germline loops: CDR1 SNHLY, CDR2 FYNNEI. V was trimmed by 7 bases and J by 7 bases, leaving 14 bases between them. The full variable domain, completed using reference TRBV2 and TRBJ1-5, is EPEVTQTPSHQVTQMGQEVILRCVPISNHLYFYWYRQILGQKVEFLVSFYNNEISEKSEIFDDQFSVERPDGSNFTLKIRSTKLEDSAMYFCASTNREEQPQHFGDGTRLSIL.

CDR3 in amino acids: CASSKGLNTEAFF. CDR3 nucleotide sequence: TGCGCCAGCAGCAAGGGGTTGAACACTGAAGCTTTCTTT. The rearrangement links TRBV10-1 to TRBJ1-1, with D perhaps TRBD1 (5 bases). Germline CDR1 WNHNN, CDR2 SYGVQD (reference sequence). The germline V and J ends were trimmed by 6 bases and 0 bases, with 8 bases remaining between them. The CDR3 loop spans 13 amino acids.

The chain uses TRBV5-1 and TRBJ1-2; 8 bases map to TRBD1. Germline CDR1 reads SGHRS; CDR2 reads YFSETQ. The CDR3 spans 14 residues. V lost 3 bases, J lost 6 bases, and 7 bases stayed unmatched. The CDR3 region is CASSSRTGSNGYTF. CDR3 bases: TGCGCCAGCAGCTCACGGACAGGGAGCAATGGCTACACCTTC. The whole variable domain, filled in from reference TRBV5-1 and TRBJ1-2, reads KAGVTQTPRYLIKTRGQQVTLSCSPISGHRSVSWYQQTPGQGLQFLFEYFSETQRNKGNFPGRFSGRQFSNSRSEMNVSTLELGDSALYLCASSSRTGSNGYTFGSGTRLTVV.

This chain links TRBV7-6 with TRBJ1-5; TRBD1 aligns across 8 bases. CDR1 SGHVS and CDR2 FNYEAQ come from the germline V gene. This CDR3 has 16 residues. Trimming cost V 5 bases and J 2 bases; bases outside gene matches: 8. This CDR3 is CASSPWDRSGNQPQHF. DNA for the CDR3: TGTGCCAGCAGCCCGTGGGACAGGAGTGGCAATCAGCCCCAGCATTTT.

The rearrangement joins TRBV7-2 to TRBJ1-5; 7 bases are a match to TRBD1. Germline V lookup: CDR1 SGHTA, CDR2 FQGNSA. The J segment lost 6 bases and the V segment lost 3 bases, leaving 11 bases of the junction unmatched. The CDR3 sequence is 16 residues long. In DNA form, the CDR3 reads TGTGCCAGCAGCTTCTGGACAGGACGCAATGGTCAGCCCCAGCATTTT. Its protein product is CASSFWTGRNGQPQHF.

The rearrangement joins TRBV6-5 to TRBJ1-1; 8 bases line up with TRBD1. This CDR3 comprises 14 residues. Germline trimming cut 6 bases from V and 5 bases from J; bases unmatched to any gene: 8. Per germline, CDR1 MNHEY and CDR2 SVGAGI. CDR3 nucleotides: TGTGCCAGCAGGAAAGGGACAGGACCTACTGAAGCTTTCTTT. Residues: CASRKGTGPTEAFF.